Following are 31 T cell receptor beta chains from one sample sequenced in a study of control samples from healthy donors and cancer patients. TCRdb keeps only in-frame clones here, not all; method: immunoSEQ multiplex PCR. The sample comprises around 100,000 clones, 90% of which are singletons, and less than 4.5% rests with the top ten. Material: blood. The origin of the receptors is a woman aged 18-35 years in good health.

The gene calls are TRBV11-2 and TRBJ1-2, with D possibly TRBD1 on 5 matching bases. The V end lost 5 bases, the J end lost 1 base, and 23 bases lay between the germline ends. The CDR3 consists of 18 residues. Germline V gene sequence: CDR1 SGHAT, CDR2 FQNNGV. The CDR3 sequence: CASSLSLGEDSFNYGYTF. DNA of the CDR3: TGTGCCAGCAGCCTGAGTTTGGGGGAGGACTCTTTTAACTATGGCTACACCTTC.

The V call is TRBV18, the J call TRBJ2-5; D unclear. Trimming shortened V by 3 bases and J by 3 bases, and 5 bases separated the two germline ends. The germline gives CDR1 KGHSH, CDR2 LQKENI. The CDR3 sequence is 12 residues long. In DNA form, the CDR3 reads TGTGCCAGCTCACCCATAGAAGAGACCCAGTACTTC. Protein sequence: CASSPIEETQYF.

The DNA of the CDR3 is TGCGCCAGCAGCTTAGGCGGGGGCAATTCACCCCTCCACTTT. Protein sequence: CASSLGGGNSPLHF. The chain links TRBV5-1 to TRBJ1-6, with D possibly being TRBD1 (6 bases). The CDR3 consists of 14 residues. The germline V gene encodes CDR1 SGHRS and CDR2 YFSETQ. Trimming pared 2 bases from V and 7 bases from J, leaving 10 bases between. The whole variable domain, filled in from reference TRBV5-1 and TRBJ1-6, reads KAGVTQTPRYLIKTRGQQVTLSCSPISGHRSVSWYQQTPGQGLQFLFEYFSETQRNKGNFPGRFSGRQFSNSRSEMNVSTLELGDSALYLCASSLGGGNSPLHFGNGTRLTVT.

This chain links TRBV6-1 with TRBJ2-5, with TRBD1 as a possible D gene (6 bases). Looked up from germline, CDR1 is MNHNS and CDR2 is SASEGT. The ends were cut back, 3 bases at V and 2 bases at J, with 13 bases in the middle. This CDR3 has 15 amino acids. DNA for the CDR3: TGTGCCAGCAGTGACGAGTGGACAGATCAAGAGACCCAGTACTTC. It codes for CASSDEWTDQETQYF.

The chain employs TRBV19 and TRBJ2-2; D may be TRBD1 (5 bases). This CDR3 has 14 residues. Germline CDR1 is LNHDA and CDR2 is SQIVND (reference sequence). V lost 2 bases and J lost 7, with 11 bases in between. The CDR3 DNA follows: TGTGCCAGTAGTATAAGGGGTTCGGACGGGGAGCTGTTTTTT. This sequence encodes CASSIRGSDGELFF.

The CDR3 DNA is TGCGCCAGCAGCCCAGAGACTTATGGCTACACCTTC. This translates into CASSPETYGYTF. The chain uses TRBV5-1 and TRBJ1-2; D is unclear. CDR3 length equals 12 residues. Germline CDR1 and CDR2: SGHRS and YFSETQ. V lost 4 bases, J lost 5 bases, and 9 bases lay in between.

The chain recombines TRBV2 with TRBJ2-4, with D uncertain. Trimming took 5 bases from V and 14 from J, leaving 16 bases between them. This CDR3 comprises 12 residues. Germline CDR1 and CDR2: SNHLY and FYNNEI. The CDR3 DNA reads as TGTGCCAGCAGTACGCAAACACCTTTAGAGTACTTC. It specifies CASSTQTPLEYF.

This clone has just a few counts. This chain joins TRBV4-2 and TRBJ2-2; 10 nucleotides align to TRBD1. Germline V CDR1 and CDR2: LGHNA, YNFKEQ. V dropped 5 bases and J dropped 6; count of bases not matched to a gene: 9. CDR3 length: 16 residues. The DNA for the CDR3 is TGTGCCAGCAGCTCTCGGACAGGGGGAGGGTCCGGGGAGCTGTTTTTT. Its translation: CASSSRTGGGSGELFF.

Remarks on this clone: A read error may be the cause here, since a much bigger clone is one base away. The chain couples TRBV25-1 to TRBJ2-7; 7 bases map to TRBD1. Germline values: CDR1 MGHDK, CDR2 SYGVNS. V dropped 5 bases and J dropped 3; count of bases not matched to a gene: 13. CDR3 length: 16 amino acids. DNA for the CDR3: TGTGCCAGCAGTCAAGGTCAGGTCGGGACAGTCTACGAGCAGTACTTC. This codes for CASSQGQVGTVYEQYF.

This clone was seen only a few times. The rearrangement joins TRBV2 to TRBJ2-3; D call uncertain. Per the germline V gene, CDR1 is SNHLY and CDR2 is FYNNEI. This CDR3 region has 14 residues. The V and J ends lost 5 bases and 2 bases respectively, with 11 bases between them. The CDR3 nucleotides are TGTGCCAGCAGTACAACCTTAACCACAGATACGCAGTATTTT. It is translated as CASSTTLTTDTQYF.

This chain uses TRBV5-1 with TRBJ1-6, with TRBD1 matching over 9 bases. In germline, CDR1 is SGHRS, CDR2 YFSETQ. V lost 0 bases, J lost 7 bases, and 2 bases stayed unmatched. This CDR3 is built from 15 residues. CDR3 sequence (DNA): TGCGCCAGCAGCTTGGGACAGGGGGAAAATTCACCCCTCCACTTT. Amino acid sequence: CASSLGQGENSPLHF.

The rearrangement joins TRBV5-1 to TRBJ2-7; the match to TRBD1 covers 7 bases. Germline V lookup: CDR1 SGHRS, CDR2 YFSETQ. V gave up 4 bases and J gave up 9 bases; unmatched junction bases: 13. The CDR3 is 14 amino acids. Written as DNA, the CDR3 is TGCGCCAGCAGCCAAACCCGGGACAGCCTTGGGCAGTACTTC. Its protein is CASSQTRDSLGQYF.

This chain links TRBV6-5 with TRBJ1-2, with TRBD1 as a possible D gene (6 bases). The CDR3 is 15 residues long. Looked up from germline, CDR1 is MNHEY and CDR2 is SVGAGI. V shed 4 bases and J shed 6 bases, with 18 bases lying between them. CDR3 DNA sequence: TGTGCCAGCAGTTTGAAACCCAGCGCAGGGGATGGCTACACCTTC. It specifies CASSLKPSAGDGYTF.

The DNA for the CDR3 is TGTGCCAGCAGTTTCGAGGACGGCAGCTCTGGAAACACCATATATTTT. This gives the protein CASSFEDGSSGNTIYF. The rearrangement uses TRBV2 and TRBJ1-3, with no clear D. V lost 5 bases, J lost 0 bases, and 14 bases lay in between. Looked up from germline, CDR1 is SNHLY and CDR2 is FYNNEI. The CDR3 has 16 amino acids.

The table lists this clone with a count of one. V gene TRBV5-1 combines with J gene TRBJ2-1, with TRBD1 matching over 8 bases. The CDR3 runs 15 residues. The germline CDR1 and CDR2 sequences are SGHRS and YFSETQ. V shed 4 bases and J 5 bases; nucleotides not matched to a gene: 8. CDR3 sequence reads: CASSPATGDHNEQFF. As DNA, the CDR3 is TGCGCCAGCAGCCCGGCGACAGGGGATCACAATGAGCAGTTCTTC.

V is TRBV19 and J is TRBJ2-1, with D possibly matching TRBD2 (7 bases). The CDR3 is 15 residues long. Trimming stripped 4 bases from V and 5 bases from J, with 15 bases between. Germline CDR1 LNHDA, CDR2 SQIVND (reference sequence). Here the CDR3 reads CASSNQEGGNNEQFF. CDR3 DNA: TGTGCCAGTAGTAATCAGGAGGGGGGGAACAATGAGCAGTTCTTC.

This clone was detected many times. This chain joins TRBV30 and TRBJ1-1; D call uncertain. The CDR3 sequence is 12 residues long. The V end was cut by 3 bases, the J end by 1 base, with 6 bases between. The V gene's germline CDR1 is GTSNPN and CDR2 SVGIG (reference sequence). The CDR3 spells CAWRQENTEAFF. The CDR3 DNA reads TGTGCCTGGAGGCAGGAGAACACTGAAGCTTTCTTT.

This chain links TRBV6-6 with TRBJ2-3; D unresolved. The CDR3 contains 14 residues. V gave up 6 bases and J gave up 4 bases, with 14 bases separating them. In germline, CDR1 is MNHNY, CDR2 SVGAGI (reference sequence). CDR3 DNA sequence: TGTGCCAGCAGATCCCCAAACGCCCCAGATACGCAGTATTTT. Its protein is CASRSPNAPDTQYF.

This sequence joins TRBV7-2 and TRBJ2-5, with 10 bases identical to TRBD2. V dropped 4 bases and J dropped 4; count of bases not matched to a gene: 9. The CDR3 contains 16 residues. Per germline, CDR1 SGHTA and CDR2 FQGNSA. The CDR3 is CASSWYSGGAIETQYF. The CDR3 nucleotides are TGTGCCAGCAGCTGGTACAGCGGGGGGGCCATAGAGACCCAGTACTTC.

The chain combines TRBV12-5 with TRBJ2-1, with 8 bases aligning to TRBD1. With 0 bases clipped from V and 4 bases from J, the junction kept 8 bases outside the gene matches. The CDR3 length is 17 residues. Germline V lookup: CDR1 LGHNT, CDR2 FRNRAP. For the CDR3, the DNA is TGTGCTAGTGGTTTGGTACTGGGCAGGGGGCCATACAATGAGCAGTTCTTC. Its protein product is CASGLVLGRGPYNEQFF.

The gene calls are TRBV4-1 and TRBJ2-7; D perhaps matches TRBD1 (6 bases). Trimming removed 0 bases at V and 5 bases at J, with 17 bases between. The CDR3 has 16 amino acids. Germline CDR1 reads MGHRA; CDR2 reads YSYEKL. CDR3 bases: TGCGCCAGCAGCCAAGATCAGGGGACCTTAGAAAACGAGCAGTACTTC. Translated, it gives CASSQDQGTLENEQYF.

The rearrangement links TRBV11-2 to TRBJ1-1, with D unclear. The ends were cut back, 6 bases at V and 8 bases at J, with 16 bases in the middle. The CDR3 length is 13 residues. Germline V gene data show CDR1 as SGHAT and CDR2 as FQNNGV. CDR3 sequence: CASSIGRTAEAFF. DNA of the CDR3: TGTGCCAGCAGTATAGGGCGGACGGCAGAAGCTTTCTTT.

As DNA, the CDR3 is TGCGCCAGCAGCTTATATTATGGGAGGAGCTCTGGAAACACCATATATTTT. Its protein product is CASSLYYGRSSGNTIYF. The chain uses TRBV5-1 and TRBJ1-3; no reliable D call. Between the trimmed V and J ends, which lost 2 bases and 0 bases, there was a span of 15 bases. CDR3 size: 17 residues. CDR1 is SGHRS and CDR2 is YFSETQ in the germline V gene.

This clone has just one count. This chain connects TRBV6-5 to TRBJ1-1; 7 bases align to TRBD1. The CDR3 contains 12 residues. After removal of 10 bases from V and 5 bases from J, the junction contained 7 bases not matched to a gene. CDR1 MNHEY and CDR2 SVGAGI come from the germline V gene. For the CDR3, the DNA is TGTGCCACTACCCAGGGGGTTACTGAAGCTTTCTTT. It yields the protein CATTQGVTEAFF.

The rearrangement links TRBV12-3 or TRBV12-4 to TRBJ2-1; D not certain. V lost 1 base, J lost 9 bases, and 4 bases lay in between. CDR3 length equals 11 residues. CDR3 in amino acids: CASSLGVEQFF. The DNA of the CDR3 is TGTGCCAGCAGTTTAGGCGTTGAGCAGTTCTTC.

The DNA for the CDR3 is TGTGCCAGCAGCCACGCGGGACAGGGAGGAACGGGCGGCGGGGAGCTGTTTTTT. Translating it yields CASSHAGQGGTGGGELFF. This sequence joins TRBV7-7 and TRBJ2-2; 9 nucleotides agree with TRBD1. The CDR3 consists of 18 residues. J lost 7 bases, V lost 5 bases, and 17 bases had no gene match. Germline CDR1 SSHAT, CDR2 FNYEAQ (reference sequence). The full variable domain, in which reference TRBV7-7 and TRBJ2-2 provide the parts outside the CDR3, is GAGVSQSPRYKVTKRGQDVTLRCDPISSHATLYWYQQALGQGPEFLTYFNYEAQPDKSGLPSDRFSAERPEGSISTLTIQRTEQRDSAMYRCASSHAGQGGTGGGELFFGEGSRLTVL.

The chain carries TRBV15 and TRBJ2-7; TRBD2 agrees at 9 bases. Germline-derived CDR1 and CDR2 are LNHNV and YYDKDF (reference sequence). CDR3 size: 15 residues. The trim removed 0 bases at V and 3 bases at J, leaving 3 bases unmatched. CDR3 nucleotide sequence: TGTGCCACCAGCAGAGAGACTAGCGGAAACTACGAGCAGTACTTC. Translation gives CATSRETSGNYEQYF.

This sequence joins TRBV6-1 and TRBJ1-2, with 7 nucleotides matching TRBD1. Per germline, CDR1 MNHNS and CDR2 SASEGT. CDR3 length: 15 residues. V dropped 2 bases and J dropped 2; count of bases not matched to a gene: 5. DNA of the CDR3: TGTGCCAGCAGTGAAACGGGACAGTTCAACTATGGCTACACCTTC. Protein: CASSETGQFNYGYTF.

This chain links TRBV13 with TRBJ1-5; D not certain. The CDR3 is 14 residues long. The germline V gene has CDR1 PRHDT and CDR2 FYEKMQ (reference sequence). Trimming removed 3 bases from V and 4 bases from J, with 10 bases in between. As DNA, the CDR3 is TGTGCCAGCAGCTTGGCGGGGAGGAATCAGCCCCAGCATTTT. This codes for CASSLAGRNQPQHF. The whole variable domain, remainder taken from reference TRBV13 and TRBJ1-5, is AAGVIQSPRHLIKEKRETATLKCYPIPRHDTVYWYQQGPGQDPQFLISFYEKMQSDKGSIPDRFSAQQFSDYHSELNMSSLELGDSALYFCASSLAGRNQPQHFGDGTRLSIL.

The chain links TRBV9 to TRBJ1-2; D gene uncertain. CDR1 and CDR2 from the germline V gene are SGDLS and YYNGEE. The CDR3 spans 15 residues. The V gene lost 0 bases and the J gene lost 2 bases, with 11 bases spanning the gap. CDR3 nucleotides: TGTGCCAGCAGCGTAGGGGTAGACCCCAACTATGGCTACACCTTC. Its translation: CASSVGVDPNYGYTF.

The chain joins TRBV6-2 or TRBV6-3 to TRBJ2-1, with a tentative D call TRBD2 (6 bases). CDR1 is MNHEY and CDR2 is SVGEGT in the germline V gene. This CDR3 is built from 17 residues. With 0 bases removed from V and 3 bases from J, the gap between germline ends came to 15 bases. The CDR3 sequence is CASSYSGSRGIYNEQFF. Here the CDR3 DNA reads TGTGCCAGCAGTTACTCAGGGTCGCGGGGAATCTACAATGAGCAGTTCTTC.